These 9 T cell receptor beta chains originate from one sample sequenced in a study of T cell responses to AZD1222 COVID-19 vaccine. This table comes from immunoSEQ multiplex PCR, and its TCRdb copy is limited to in-frame clones, with some not included. There are about 120,000 clones in the sample; more than 65% occur only once, and about a quarter lies in the top ten. The source was peripheral blood, collected 28 days after the second AZD1222 dose. The receptors were gathered from an adult who received the AZD1222 COVID-19 vaccine.

The V call is TRBV18, the J call TRBJ1-3; D unresolved. Trimming took 7 bases from V and 0 from J, leaving 7 bases between them. Germline assignment: CDR1 KGHSH and CDR2 LQKENI. This CDR3 is 13 amino acids long. The CDR3 loop is CASYKSSGNTIYF. CDR3 nucleotides: TGTGCCAGCTACAAAAGCTCTGGAAACACCATATATTTT.

The rearrangement uses TRBV7-9 and TRBJ1-5, with D uncertain. From germline, CDR1 is SEHNR and CDR2 FQNEAQ (reference sequence). The CDR3 totals 14 residues. V was clipped by 3 bases and J by 6 bases, with 12 bases between them. The CDR3 loop is CASSFGVGSQPQHF. CDR3 nucleotide sequence: TGTGCCAGCAGCTTTGGGGTTGGCAGTCAGCCCCAGCATTTT.

J is TRBJ2-7 and V is TRBV28, with D perhaps TRBD1 (6 bases). This CDR3 has 12 amino acids. The V gene lost 8 bases and the J gene lost 3 bases, with 11 bases spanning the gap. Per germline, CDR1 MDHEN and CDR2 SYDVKM. The CDR3 nucleotides read TGTGCCAGCGAGTCACAGGGCTACGAGCAGTACTTC. As protein: CASESQGYEQYF.

This chain connects TRBV28 to TRBJ1-1; unclear D gene. The V gene's germline CDR1 is MDHEN and CDR2 SYDVKM. The CDR3 has 14 amino acids. V was pared by 2 bases and J by 10 bases, with 17 bases between. CDR3 DNA: TGTGCCAGCAGTTTAACAGATAAGATGGGCGGAGCTTTCTTT. It is translated as CASSLTDKMGGAFF.

The chain uses TRBV5-1 and TRBJ1-1, with 7 bases fitting TRBD1. The CDR3 length is 16 residues. In germline, CDR1 is SGHRS, CDR2 YFSETQ. With 4 bases clipped from V and 0 bases from J, the junction kept 9 bases outside the gene matches. CDR3 coding DNA: TGCGCCAGCAGCCCCCGGGACAGCTATATGAACACTGAAGCTTTCTTT. This gives the protein CASSPRDSYMNTEAFF.

This clone is a singleton in its sample. The gene calls are TRBV19 and TRBJ1-2; D is possibly TRBD1 (5 bases). The CDR3 extends over 13 amino acids. In germline, CDR1 is LNHDA, CDR2 SQIVND (reference sequence). Trimming shortened V by 5 bases and J by 5 bases, and 12 bases separated the two germline ends. The CDR3 DNA is TGTGCCAGTAGTCTGACAGCCATATATGGCTACACCTTC. Protein product: CASSLTAIYGYTF.

This sequence joins TRBV10-2 and TRBJ2-2; the D call may be TRBD1 or TRBD2 (6 bases each). Germline V CDR1 and CDR2: WSHSY, SAAADI. CDR3 length equals 14 residues. Trimming left V 4 bases short and J 7 bases short, with 13 bases between. CDR3 nucleotides: TGCGCCAGCAGTGTTTGGGGGGCTGGCGGGGAGCTGTTTTTT. Encoded protein: CASSVWGAGGELFF.

The V and J genes are TRBV6-5 and TRBJ1-2, with D hard to call. The CDR3 runs to 12 residues. In germline, CDR1 is MNHEY, CDR2 SVGAGI. V lost 6 bases and J 4 bases, leaving 9 bases between the germline ends. Here the CDR3 DNA reads TGTGCCAGCAGCTCCCGAAGCTATGGCTACACCTTC. Protein sequence: CASSSRSYGYTF.

The V gene is TRBV5-1, the J gene TRBJ2-2; TRBD1 might be the D (6 bases). Trimming removed 4 bases at V and 1 base at J, with 8 bases between. Germline V lookup: CDR1 SGHRS, CDR2 YFSETQ. This CDR3 comprises 14 residues. CDR3 region: CASSGDKNTGELFF. CDR3 DNA: TGCGCCAGCAGCGGGGACAAGAACACCGGGGAGCTGTTTTTT.